This T cell receptor beta chain was identified during a study of cytomegalovirus exposure and HLA in healthy donors. PCR primers comprised 60 Vbeta and 13 Jbeta primers. Sequenced by immunoSEQ multiplex PCR; TCRdb stores in-frame clones only, minus some. Here the sample spans about 130,000 clones, about three quarters being singletons. Germline CDR1 SGHRS, CDR2 YFSETQ. The CDR3 spans 14 residues. Trimming left V 0 bases short and J 2 bases short, with 8 bases between. With regard to this clone: Its antigen is not identified. The sample has other DNA sequences that encode this CDR3 too.

Whole-study findings and limits: Cytomegalovirus status was reportedly diagnosed by the classifier with high sensitivity and specificity.

Sequenced input: PBMCs. The chain uses TRBV5-1 and TRBJ1-1; D might be TRBD1 (6 bases). This clonotype was sampled from a woman aged 60-75 years in good health and CMV-seropositive. CDR3 nucleotides: TGCGCCAGCAGCTTGGGACAGGTAAACACTGAAGCTTTCTTT. Amino acids: CASSLGQVNTEAFF.